The sequence of this TCR beta chain was determined in a study of vaccination effects on CD4 cells after COVID-19 (dated by TCRdb to between 2021 and 2022). Describing the broader study: Each participant got two doses of an mRNA SARS-CoV-2 vaccine, either BNT162b2 or mRNA-1273. Cultures from other donors in the study were sequenced using the Oncomine TCR Beta short-read assay on an Illumina iSeq 100. The study compared SARS-CoV-2 spike-specific CD4+ TCR repertoires before and after mRNA vaccination in COVID-19 convalescent patients and infection-naive vaccine recipients. Altogether, around 9 COVID-19 convalescent patients and a few SARS-CoV-2-naive healthy vaccine recipients made up the full study.

In the ViraFEST assay, PBMC were stimulated with viral peptide pools, and antigen-specific CD4+ T cell clonotypes were then identified by expansion using TCR sequencing. After more than 9 days of culture, CD4+ T cells were isolated with the EasySep CD4+ T cell isolation kit. Healthy vaccine recipients had no prior SARS-CoV-2 infection, confirmed by negative nucleocapsid antibodies before and after vaccination. Each well held more than 1.5 million PBMC cultured in IMDM containing around 5% human AB serum, roughly 9.6 IU/ml IL-2 and gentamicin, along with approximately 10 ug/ml peptides. Half of the culture medium was replaced with fresh IL-2-containing medium on days 3 and 7. Unless noted otherwise, every peptide stimulation condition was grown in triplicate wells. PBMC were separated from whole blood using Ficoll-Paque Plus gradient centrifugation and were then either cryopreserved at -140C or used fresh. The overlapping peptide pools covered the spike proteins of SARS-CoV-2 as well as those of the common cold coronaviruses HCoV-NL63, HCoV-OC43 and HCoV-229E. Genomic DNA was extracted from cultured CD4+ T cells with the QIAamp micro DNA kit.

Libraries were made using the immunoSEQ multiplex PCR assay. TCR beta CDR3 sequencing was performed on DNA from the cultured, isolated CD4+ T cells. From the authors' description of their analysis: Non-productive TCR sequences were removed, reads were trimmed to the CDR3 region, and CDR3s of at least 7 amino acids were retained. Antigen-specific clonotypes were identified with the MANAFEST web app by comparing expansion in peptide wells against reference cultures. Positive clones required FDR<0.05 expansion versus reference and all other wells, odds ratio above 5, and frequency above 0.1% in two replicate wells. Clonotypes significantly expanded in SARS-CoV-2 spike wells and in at least one common cold coronavirus spike condition were defined as cross-reactive. Levenshtein distance calculated with the stringdist R package was used to assess CDR3 similarity, and unrooted trees were constructed with ape in R 3.6.1. TCRdb carries this immuneACCESS record with in-frame sequences only. Its versions omit some clonotypes, under half of them owing to an unresolved V gene in the studies checked, with the rest unexplained. V and J calls plus clone size are reproduced from that table; the DNA served to infer D and trimming. For this sample there are 10,000 to 13,000 clones; about 74% appear just once. 24% of the sample is in the top ten clones.

In its sample, this clone comes out as medium-sized (0.01 to 0.1%). Its antigen specificity is not known. No much larger clone exists at a distance of one base, and base qualities are not known. On the study overall, not on this receptor specifically: In healthy vaccine recipients, vaccine-induced clones were almost all SARS-CoV-2 mono-reactive, with only 1 of 255 cross-reactive with common cold coronaviruses. Marked clonal contraction was observed in both infection-induced and vaccine-induced clones at late post-vaccination timepoints, consistent with waning T cell responses. The study was limited by a small number of convalescent patients and lacked early post-infection timepoints.

Clipping removes 4 bases from V and 0 bases from J, with 6 as the unmatched junction base count. The CDR3 covers 16 residues, taking in both the cysteine and the phenylalanine. Only CDR3 DNA is held: 48 bases, read in frame from base 1. Sequences SGDLS (CDR1) and YYNGEE (CDR2) are obtained from the germline V gene. The sequence is built from TRBV9 and TRBJ1-3, with 8 bases aligning to TRBD1. Sequencing used CD4+ T cells from PBMCs cultured with HCoV-229E spike peptides, obtained before COVID-19 vaccination. Per the publication, the cell subset or site label means: HCoV-229E spike overlapping peptide pool stimulation. This clonotype was obtained from a human donor who received a COVID-19 vaccine. This receptor has the CDR3 CASSPRTGISGNTIYF. The nucleotides are TGTGCCAGCAGCCCCAGGACAGGGATCTCTGGAAACACCATATATTTT.